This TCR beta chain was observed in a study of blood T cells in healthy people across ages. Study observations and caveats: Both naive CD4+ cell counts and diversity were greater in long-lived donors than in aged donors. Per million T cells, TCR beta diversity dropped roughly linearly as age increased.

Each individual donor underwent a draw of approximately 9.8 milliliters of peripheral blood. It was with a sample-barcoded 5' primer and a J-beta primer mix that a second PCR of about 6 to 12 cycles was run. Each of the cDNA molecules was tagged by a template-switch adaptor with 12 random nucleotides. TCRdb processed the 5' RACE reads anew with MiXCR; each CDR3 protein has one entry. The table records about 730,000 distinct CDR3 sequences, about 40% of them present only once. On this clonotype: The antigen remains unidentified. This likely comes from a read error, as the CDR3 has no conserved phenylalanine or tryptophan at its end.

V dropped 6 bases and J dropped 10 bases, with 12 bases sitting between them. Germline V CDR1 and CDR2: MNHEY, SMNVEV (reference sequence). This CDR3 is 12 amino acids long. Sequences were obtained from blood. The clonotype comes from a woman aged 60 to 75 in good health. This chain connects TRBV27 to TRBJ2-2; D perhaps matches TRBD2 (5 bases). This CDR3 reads CASSLEGAELFL. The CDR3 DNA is TGTGCCAGCAGCCTAGAGGGAGCGGAGCTGTTTTTG.